Below, 29 T cell receptor beta chains from the same sample are listed, as sequenced in a study of OX40 agonist ivuxolimab in advanced cancers. TCRdb keeps only in-frame clones here, not all; method: immunoSEQ multiplex PCR. This table has approximately 64,000 clones, 88% appearing once. This material consisted of CD4+ or CD8+ T cells sorted from blood, taken in a trial of the OX40 agonist ivuxolimab. Source of these receptors: an adult with an advanced solid tumor such as melanoma, head and neck, liver or kidney cancer.

In the case of this clone: A junction end diverges from the germline sequence, so it may reflect a read error. The chain uses TRBV28 and TRBJ2-7; the D gene is possibly TRBD1 (6 bases). Germline lookup yields CDR1 MDHEN and CDR2 SYDVKM. There are 14 residues in the CDR3. The CDR3 bases are TGTGTCAGCACCCCCCCAGGGGCCCCATACGAGCAGTACTTC. Its translation is CVSTPPGAPYEQYF.

V gene TRBV11-3 combines with J gene TRBJ1-1, with D perhaps matching TRBD1 (5 bases). V was clipped by 5 bases and J by 1 base, with 14 bases between them. The CDR3 consists of 15 residues. Germline CDR1 SGHNT, CDR2 YENEEA. The CDR3 loop reads CASSKGPGTNTEAFF. Written as DNA, the CDR3 is TGTGCCAGCAGCAAGGGGCCAGGGACGAACACTGAAGCTTTCTTT.

This CDR3 reads CASSLGDRRSHEQFF. CDR3 nucleotides: TGTGCCAGCAGCTTAGGGGACAGACGATCTCATGAGCAGTTCTTC. The gene calls are TRBV11-2 and TRBJ2-1; 7 bases align to TRBD1. V was pared by 1 base and J by 8 bases, with 8 bases of the junction left unmatched. The CDR3 has 15 amino acids. Germline V CDR1 and CDR2: SGHAT, FQNNGV.

The chain employs TRBV7-6 and TRBJ2-1; possible D gene TRBD2, 5 bases. Germline-derived CDR1 and CDR2 are SGHVS and FNYEAQ. The CDR3 runs 14 residues. V was pared by 5 bases and J by 4 bases, with 12 bases between. The CDR3 spells CASSRGLGYNEQFF. CDR3 nucleotides: TGTGCCAGCAGCCGAGGGTTAGGGTACAATGAGCAGTTCTTC.

The chain joins TRBV19 to TRBJ2-2; the D is unclear. The CDR3 has 13 amino acids. Germline V lookup: CDR1 LNHDA, CDR2 SQIVND (reference sequence). With 3 bases removed from V and 6 bases from J, the gap between germline ends came to 8 bases. The CDR3 is CASSMGSAGELFF. CDR3 coding DNA: TGTGCCAGTAGTATGGGGTCTGCCGGGGAGCTGTTTTTT.

The chain links TRBV5-1 to TRBJ2-3, with 10 bases aligning to TRBD2. CDR1 and CDR2 from the germline V gene are SGHRS and YFSETQ. The CDR3 totals 16 residues. V lost 0 bases, J lost 4 bases, and 5 bases stayed unmatched. The CDR3 bases are TGCGCCAGCAGCTTGGTAGCTAGCGGGAGCGCAGATACGCAGTATTTT. Its protein is CASSLVASGSADTQYF.

The chain has TRBV28 and TRBJ2-7, with TRBD2 identical over 10 bases. Trimming cost V 5 bases and J 6 bases; bases outside gene matches: 13. CDR1 is MDHEN, CDR2 SYDVKM, per germline. This CDR3 spans 16 amino acids. The CDR3 DNA is TGTGCCAGCAGTCCCCCGGGGCGGCGACTAGCGGGCGAGCAGTACTTC. Protein sequence: CASSPPGRRLAGEQYF.

On this clone: The same CDR3 is also encoded by other DNA sequences in this sample. V and J are TRBV5-5 and TRBJ1-5; perhaps TRBD1 as D (6 bases). Trimming shortened V by 1 base and J by 3 bases, and 14 bases separated the two germline ends. This CDR3 is 16 amino acids long. CDR1 and CDR2 from the germline V gene are SGHKS and YYEKEE (reference sequence). The CDR3 here is CASSLSTGNSNQPQHF. CDR3 nucleotide sequence: TGTGCCAGCAGCTTGTCAACAGGGAACTCCAATCAGCCCCAGCATTTT.

The V and J genes are TRBV6-1 and TRBJ1-4; D is unresolved. V dropped 5 bases and J dropped 2 bases, with 9 bases sitting between them. This CDR3 comprises 14 residues. From germline, CDR1 is MNHNS and CDR2 SASEGT. CDR3 in amino acids: CASSSGSTNEKLFF. The CDR3 region has the DNA TGTGCCAGCAGTTCAGGTTCTACTAATGAAAAACTGTTTTTT.

The CDR3 DNA is TGCGCCAGCAGGGCAGGCCATTGGGACGCATACTCTGGAAACACCATATATTTT. It encodes CASRAGHWDAYSGNTIYF. V usage is TRBV5-1 and J usage is TRBJ1-3; D perhaps matches TRBD1 (5 bases). Germline V gives CDR1 SGHRS, CDR2 YFSETQ. The CDR3 runs 18 residues. The V end lost 5 bases, the J end lost 0 bases, and 21 bases lay between the germline ends.

For the CDR3, the DNA is TGTGCCAGCAGACCTGGGACAGGGGACAGTGAAAAACTGTTTTTT. Its translation is CASRPGTGDSEKLFF. V usage is TRBV28 and J usage is TRBJ1-4; 10 positions match TRBD1. Losses at the gene ends were 6 bases for V and 7 bases for J; bases not matched to a gene: 8. Germline values: CDR1 MDHEN, CDR2 SYDVKM. This CDR3 is 15 amino acids long.

The rearrangement joins TRBV5-1 to TRBJ2-7; the match to TRBD1 covers 10 bases. This CDR3 spans 16 amino acids. Germline V gives CDR1 SGHRS, CDR2 YFSETQ. Germline trimming cut 3 bases from V and 3 bases from J; bases unmatched to any gene: 9. CDR3 sequence: CASSSGQGVVFYEQYF. The CDR3 coding sequence is TGCGCCAGCAGCTCAGGACAGGGGGTCGTGTTCTACGAGCAGTACTTC.

This clone has just one count. The gene calls are TRBV6-5 and TRBJ2-7; the D gene is possibly TRBD1 (7 bases). There are 12 residues in the CDR3. V was pared by 6 bases and J by 9 bases, with 15 bases between. Germline loops: CDR1 MNHEY, CDR2 SVGAGI. The CDR3 loop reads CASRKGGGGQYF. CDR3 in DNA: TGTGCCAGCAGAAAAGGAGGGGGCGGGCAGTACTTC.

This clone has more than one count but fewer than ten. The chain joins TRBV29-1 to TRBJ1-2, with D tentatively TRBD1 (6 bases). The CDR3 length is 12 residues. Germline V gene sequence: CDR1 SQVTM, CDR2 ANQGSEA. Deletions cut 7 bases from V and 4 bases from J, with 13 bases between. This CDR3 reads CSGEQGGYGYTF. The CDR3 nucleotides read TGCAGCGGGGAACAGGGTGGCTATGGCTACACCTTC.

The chain joins TRBV11-2 to TRBJ1-5; the D is unclear. Trimming removed 2 bases at V and 5 bases at J, with 7 bases between. The length of the CDR3 is 13 residues. Germline V gives CDR1 SGHAT, CDR2 FQNNGV. The CDR3 coding sequence is TGTGCCAGCAGCTTACATCTAGATCAGCCCCAGCATTTT. Its protein is CASSLHLDQPQHF.

This clone was seen only a few times. The chain links TRBV28 to TRBJ1-5; the D gene is possibly TRBD1 (5 bases). Trimming stripped 3 bases from V and 8 bases from J, with 20 bases between. This CDR3 is built from 16 residues. From germline, CDR1 is MDHEN and CDR2 SYDVKM. CDR3 sequence reads: CASSFIPQAGREPQHF. In DNA form, the CDR3 reads TGTGCCAGCAGTTTCATTCCCCAGGCAGGGAGAGAGCCCCAGCATTTT.

The chain uses TRBV28 and TRBJ1-1; D not certain. The V gene lost 3 bases and the J gene lost 10 bases, with 12 bases spanning the gap. Germline V lookup: CDR1 MDHEN, CDR2 SYDVKM. CDR3 size: 12 residues. The CDR3 loop is CASSFGFSRAFF. Here the CDR3 DNA reads TGTGCCAGCAGTTTTGGATTTAGTCGAGCTTTCTTT.

This chain connects TRBV2 to TRBJ2-7; possibly TRBD2 for D (5 bases). Trimming pared 6 bases from V and 2 bases from J, leaving 11 bases between. The CDR3 extends over 13 amino acids. Looked up from germline, CDR1 is SNHLY and CDR2 is FYNNEI. CDR3 sequence reads: CASRLEAPYEQYF. In DNA form, the CDR3 reads TGTGCCAGCAGACTAGAGGCTCCCTACGAGCAGTACTTC.

This chain links TRBV7-9 with TRBJ1-5, with D unclear. CDR3 length: 12 residues. The germline CDR1 and CDR2 sequences are SEHNR and FQNEAQ (reference sequence). Trimming took 6 bases from V and 7 from J, leaving 10 bases between them. CDR3 amino acids: CASSKQNQPQHF. CDR3 DNA sequence: TGTGCCAGCAGTAAACAGAACCAGCCCCAGCATTTT.

V and J are TRBV28 and TRBJ2-7; TRBD1 agrees at 10 bases. The CDR3 consists of 13 residues. The J segment lost 3 bases and the V segment lost 5 bases, leaving 1 base of the junction unmatched. The germline CDR1 and CDR2 sequences are MDHEN and SYDVKM. The CDR3 is CASSRTGGYEQYF. The CDR3 coding sequence is TGTGCCAGCAGTCGGACAGGGGGCTACGAGCAGTACTTC. Using reference TRBV28 and TRBJ2-7 for the parts outside the CDR3, the full variable domain is DVKVTQSSRYLVKRTGEKVFLECVQDMDHENMFWYRQDPGLGLRLIYFSYDVKMKEKGDIPEGYSVSREKKERFSLILESASTNQTSMYLCASSRTGGYEQYFGPGTRLTVT.

V is TRBV10-3 and J is TRBJ2-1, with 11 bases that match TRBD2. Germline V gene data show CDR1 as ENHRY and CDR2 as SYGVKD. V lost 8 bases and J lost 4; bases outside the gene matches: 4. CDR3 length: 14 residues. CDR3 sequence (DNA): TGTGCCATCGGAGGGACTAGCGGTTACAATGAGCAGTTCTTC. Its protein product is CAIGGTSGYNEQFF.

The rearrangement links TRBV10-3 to TRBJ2-7; 7 bases agree with TRBD1. The germline CDR1 and CDR2 sequences are ENHRY and SYGVKD. Trimming removed 6 bases from V and 0 bases from J; junction bases left unmatched: 8. This CDR3 is built from 15 residues. In nucleotides, the CDR3 is TGTGCCATCAGGATGCAGAGGGACAGCTCCTACGAGCAGTACTTC. Translation: CAIRMQRDSSYEQYF.

J is TRBJ1-5 and V is TRBV28; 7 bases are a match to TRBD1. The CDR3 has 14 residues. Germline V lookup: CDR1 MDHEN, CDR2 SYDVKM. V lost 4 bases to trimming and J lost 5 bases; unmatched junction nucleotides: 5. CDR3 coding DNA: TGTGCCAGCAGTTCGCCGGGACAGTATCAGCCCCAGCATTTT. Amino acid sequence: CASSSPGQYQPQHF.

In its sample, this clone was seen once. The gene calls are TRBV29-1 and TRBJ2-5; 11 positions agree with TRBD2. Germline V gene sequence: CDR1 SQVTM, CDR2 ANQGSEA. V shed 7 bases and J 5 bases; nucleotides not matched to a gene: 12. This CDR3 region has 15 residues. The CDR3 loop is CSAALAGVALETQYF. The CDR3 DNA reads TGCAGCGCTGCACTAGCGGGAGTCGCTTTGGAGACCCAGTACTTC.

The chain is built from TRBV27 and TRBJ2-7; 10 bases fit TRBD2. The CDR3 has 15 residues. J lost 5 bases, V lost 4 bases, and 8 bases had no gene match. Germline V gives CDR1 MNHEY, CDR2 SMNVEV (reference sequence). CDR3 sequence reads: CASSSPTSGTHEQYF. As DNA, the CDR3 is TGTGCCAGCAGTTCCCCTACTAGCGGGACTCACGAGCAGTACTTC.

This clone was seen more than once but under ten times. The V gene is TRBV30, the J gene TRBJ1-5; perhaps TRBD1 as D (5 bases). The CDR3 has 13 residues. Trimming removed 2 bases from V and 2 bases from J, with 7 bases in between. Germline assignment: CDR1 GTSNPN and CDR2 SVGIG (reference sequence). CDR3 amino acids: CAWSLGGNQPQHF. The CDR3, as DNA: TGTGCCTGGAGTCTAGGGGGCAATCAGCCCCAGCATTTT.

The chain links TRBV18 to TRBJ1-5, with D possibly being TRBD1 (5 bases). This CDR3 is built from 16 residues. The germline V and J ends were trimmed by 6 bases and 1 base, with 16 bases remaining between them. From germline, CDR1 is KGHSH and CDR2 LQKENI. This CDR3 reads CASSPFGRGSNQPQHF. CDR3 sequence (DNA): TGTGCCAGCTCCCCTTTCGGGAGGGGAAGCAATCAGCCCCAGCATTTT.

J is TRBJ2-6 and V is TRBV28, with D unresolved. Germline V gene data show CDR1 as MDHEN and CDR2 as SYDVKM. The ends were cut back, 2 bases at V and 0 bases at J, with 8 bases in the middle. The CDR3 has 16 residues. The DNA for the CDR3 is TGTGCCAGCAGTTTAATCCTACCCTCTGGGGCCAACGTCCTGACTTTC. Translating it yields CASSLILPSGANVLTF. Based on the CDR3 plus reference TRBV28 and TRBJ2-6, the full variable domain is DVKVTQSSRYLVKRTGEKVFLECVQDMDHENMFWYRQDPGLGLRLIYFSYDVKMKEKGDIPEGYSVSREKKERFSLILESASTNQTSMYLCASSLILPSGANVLTFGAGSRLTVL.

The chain employs TRBV7-2 and TRBJ2-3, with 10 bases lining up with TRBD2. Trimming at V came to 5 bases and at J to 2 bases, leaving 4 bases not matched to a gene. Germline assignment: CDR1 SGHTA and CDR2 FQGNSA. The CDR3 has 15 residues. This CDR3 reads CASSRGLAFTDTQYF. The CDR3 DNA reads TGTGCCAGCAGCAGGGGACTAGCGTTCACAGATACGCAGTATTTT.